The clone carrying this TCR beta chain was picked up a small number of times. Its antigen is as yet unknown. The CDR3 runs 12 residues. The germline CDR1 and CDR2 sequences are GTSNPN and SVGIG (reference sequence). The ends were cut back, 4 bases at V and 5 bases at J, with 11 bases in the middle. Focal radiation plus CTLA-4 blockade with ipilimumab was administered to patients who had chemo-refractory metastatic non-small-cell lung cancer. Libraries were prepared by immunoSEQ multiplex PCR; TCRdb keeps only in-frame clonotypes and omits some of them. The sample has about 95,000 clones; about 81% are singletons. This entry belongs to a study of radiotherapy plus CTLA-4 blockade in lung cancer. The wider study: Overall, approximately 18% of patients showed an objective response, while approximately 28% attained disease control.

Study outcomes and limitations: Among reported predictors of response, early blood T cell clone dynamics with interferon-beta performed best. An expansion of tumor-derived TCR clones occurred in blood after radiotherapy plus ipilimumab.

This receptor was identified in a human donor with non-small cell lung cancer who had a partial response to radiotherapy plus ipilimumab. This rearrangement joins TRBV30 to TRBJ2-5; perhaps TRBD1 as D (5 bases). The specimen comprised peripheral blood, sampled from a patient treated with radiotherapy plus ipilimumab. The CDR3: CAWIGVGETQYF. CDR3 coding DNA: TGTGCCTGGATAGGGGTAGGGGAGACCCAGTACTTC.